This paragraph covers one TCR beta chain sequence. The data derive from a study of OX40 agonist ivuxolimab in advanced cancers. Germline-derived CDR1 and CDR2 are WSHSY and SAAADI. V was clipped by 9 bases and J by 5 bases; unmatched bases: 9. The CDR3 loop spans 14 amino acids. Sequencing was performed with immunoSEQ multiplex PCR; in TCRdb, only in-frame clones are kept and a portion is missing. Altogether over 60,000 clones are present, around 89% being singletons, with the ten largest covering around 1%. The sequence was collected from an adult with an advanced solid tumor such as melanoma, head and neck, liver or kidney cancer. This material consisted of CD4+ or CD8+ T cells sorted from blood, taken in a trial of the OX40 agonist ivuxolimab. V usage is TRBV10-2 and J usage is TRBJ2-1; 8 bases match TRBD1. DNA of the CDR3: TGCGCCAGTGAGACCGGGACAGGCAACAATGAGCAGTTCTTC. Its translation is CASETGTGNNEQFF.